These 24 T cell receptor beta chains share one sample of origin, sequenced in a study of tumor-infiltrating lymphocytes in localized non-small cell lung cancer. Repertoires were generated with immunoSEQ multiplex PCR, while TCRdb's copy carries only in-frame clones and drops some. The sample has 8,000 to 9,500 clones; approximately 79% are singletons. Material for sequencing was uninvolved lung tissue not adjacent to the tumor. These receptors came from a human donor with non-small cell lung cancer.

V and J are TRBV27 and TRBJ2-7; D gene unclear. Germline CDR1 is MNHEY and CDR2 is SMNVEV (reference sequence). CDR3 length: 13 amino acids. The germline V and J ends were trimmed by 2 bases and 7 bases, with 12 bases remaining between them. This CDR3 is CASSLVLFEEQYF. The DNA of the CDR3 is TGTGCCAGCAGTTTAGTCCTTTTCGAGGAGCAGTACTTC.

DNA of the CDR3: TGTGCCAGCAGCTTAAACAGGGGATCCGAGCAGTACTTC. Amino acids: CASSLNRGSEQYF. This rearrangement joins TRBV13 to TRBJ2-7; the match to TRBD1 covers 7 bases. The CDR3 loop spans 13 amino acids. The junction had 4 bases not matched to a gene; V was cut back by 2 bases and J by 6 bases. Looked up from germline, CDR1 is PRHDT and CDR2 is FYEKMQ (reference sequence). Based on the CDR3 plus reference TRBV13 and TRBJ2-7, the full variable domain is AAGVIQSPRHLIKEKRETATLKCYPIPRHDTVYWYQQGPGQDPQFLISFYEKMQSDKGSIPDRFSAQQFSDYHSELNMSSLELGDSALYFCASSLNRGSEQYFGPGTRLTVT.

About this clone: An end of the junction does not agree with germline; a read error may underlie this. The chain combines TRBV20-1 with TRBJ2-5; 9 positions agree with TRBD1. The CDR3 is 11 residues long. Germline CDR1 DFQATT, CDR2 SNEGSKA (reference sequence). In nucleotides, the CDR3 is TGCAGTGCCAAAGTAACAGGGGGCCCTAACTTC. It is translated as CSAKVTGGPNF.

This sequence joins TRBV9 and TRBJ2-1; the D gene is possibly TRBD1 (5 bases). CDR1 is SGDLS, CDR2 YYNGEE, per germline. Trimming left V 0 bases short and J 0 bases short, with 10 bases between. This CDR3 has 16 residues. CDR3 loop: CASSVDVDTSYNEQFF. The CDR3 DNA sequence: TGTGCCAGCAGCGTAGACGTGGACACCTCCTACAATGAGCAGTTCTTC. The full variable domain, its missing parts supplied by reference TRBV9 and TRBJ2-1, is DSGVTQTPKHLITATGQRVTLRCSPRSGDLSVYWYQQSLDQGLQFLIQYYNGEERAKGNILERFSAQQFPDLHSELNLSSLELGDSALYFCASSVDVDTSYNEQFFGPGTRLTVL.

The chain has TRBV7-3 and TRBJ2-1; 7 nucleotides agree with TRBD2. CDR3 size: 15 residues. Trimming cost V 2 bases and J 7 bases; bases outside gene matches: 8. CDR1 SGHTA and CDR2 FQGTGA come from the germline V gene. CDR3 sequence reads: CASSLWEGLFNEQFF. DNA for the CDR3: TGTGCCAGCAGCTTATGGGAGGGCCTTTTTAATGAGCAGTTCTTC.

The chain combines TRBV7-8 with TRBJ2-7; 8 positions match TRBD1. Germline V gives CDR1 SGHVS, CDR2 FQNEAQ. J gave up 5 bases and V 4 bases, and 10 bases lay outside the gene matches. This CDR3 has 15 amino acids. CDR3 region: CASSSLGQGGHEQYF. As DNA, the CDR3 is TGTGCCAGCAGCTCCCTCGGACAGGGTGGCCACGAGCAGTACTTC.

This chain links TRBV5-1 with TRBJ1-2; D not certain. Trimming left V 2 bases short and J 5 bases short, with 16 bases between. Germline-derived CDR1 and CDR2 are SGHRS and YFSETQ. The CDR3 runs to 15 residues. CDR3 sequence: CASSFGSYSAYGYTF. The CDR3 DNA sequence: TGCGCCAGCAGCTTTGGCAGCTATTCCGCTTATGGCTACACCTTC.

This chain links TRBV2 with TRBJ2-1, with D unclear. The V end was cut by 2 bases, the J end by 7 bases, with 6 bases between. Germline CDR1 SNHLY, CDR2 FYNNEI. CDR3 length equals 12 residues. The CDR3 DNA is TGTGCCAGCAGTGAAAAAGCAAATGAGCAGTTCTTC. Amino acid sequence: CASSEKANEQFF.

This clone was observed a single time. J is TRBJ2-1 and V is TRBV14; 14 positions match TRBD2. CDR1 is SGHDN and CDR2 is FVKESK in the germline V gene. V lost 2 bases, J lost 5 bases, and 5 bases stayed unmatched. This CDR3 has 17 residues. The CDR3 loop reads CASSQRLAGGPDNEQFF. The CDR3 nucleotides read TGTGCCAGCAGCCAACGACTAGCGGGAGGGCCGGACAATGAGCAGTTCTTC.

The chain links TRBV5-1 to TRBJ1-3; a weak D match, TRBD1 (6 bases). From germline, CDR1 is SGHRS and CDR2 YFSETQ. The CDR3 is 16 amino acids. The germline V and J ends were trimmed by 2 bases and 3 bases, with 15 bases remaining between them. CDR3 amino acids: CASSFGTGNIGNTIYF. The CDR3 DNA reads TGCGCCAGCAGCTTTGGAACAGGGAACATTGGAAACACCATATATTTT.

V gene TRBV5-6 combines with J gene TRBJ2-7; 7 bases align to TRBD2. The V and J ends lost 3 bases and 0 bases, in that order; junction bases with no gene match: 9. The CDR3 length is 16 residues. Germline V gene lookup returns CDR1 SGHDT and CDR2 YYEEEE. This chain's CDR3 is CASSSASGGSSYEQYF. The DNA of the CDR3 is TGTGCCAGCAGCTCGGCCTCTGGCGGGAGCTCCTACGAGCAGTACTTC. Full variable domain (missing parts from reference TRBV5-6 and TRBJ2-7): DAGVTQSPTHLIKTRGQQVTLRCSPKSGHDTVSWYQQALGQGPQFIFQYYEEEERQRGNFPDRFSGHQFPNYSSELNVNALLLGDSALYLCASSSASGGSSYEQYFGPGTRLTVT.

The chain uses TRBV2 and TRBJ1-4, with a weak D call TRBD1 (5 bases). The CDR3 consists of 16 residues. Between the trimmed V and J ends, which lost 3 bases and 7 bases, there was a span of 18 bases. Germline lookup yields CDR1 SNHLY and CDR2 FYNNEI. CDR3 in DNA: TGTGCCAGCAGTGATTTAAGTGGGACGGGAACTGAAAAACTGTTTTTT. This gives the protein CASSDLSGTGTEKLFF.

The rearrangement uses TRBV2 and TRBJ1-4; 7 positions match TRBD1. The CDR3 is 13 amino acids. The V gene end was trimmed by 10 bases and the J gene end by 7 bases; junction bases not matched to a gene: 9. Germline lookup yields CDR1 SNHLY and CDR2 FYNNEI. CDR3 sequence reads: CATDGTVAEKLFF. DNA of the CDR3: TGTGCCACCGACGGGACAGTGGCTGAAAAACTGTTTTTT.

The CDR3 sequence: CASSLGQPYEQYF. The DNA for the CDR3 is TGTGCCAGCAGCTTAGGGCAGCCCTACGAGCAGTACTTC. The J gene is TRBJ2-7, the V gene TRBV7-2; no clear D gene. Germline CDR1 is SGHTA and CDR2 is FQGNSA. The CDR3 covers 13 residues. The V and J ends lost 1 base and 2 bases respectively, with 6 bases between them. The full variable domain, in which reference TRBV7-2 and TRBJ2-7 provide the parts outside the CDR3, is GAGVSQSPSNKVTEKGKDVELRCDPISGHTALYWYRQSLGQGLEFLIYFQGNSAPDKSGLPSDRFSAERTGGSVSTLTIQRTQQEDSAVYLCASSLGQPYEQYFGPGTRLTVT.

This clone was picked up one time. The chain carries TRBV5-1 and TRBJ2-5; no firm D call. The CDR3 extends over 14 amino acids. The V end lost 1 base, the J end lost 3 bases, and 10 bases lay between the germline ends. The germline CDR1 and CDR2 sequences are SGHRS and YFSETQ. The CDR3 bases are TGCGCCAGCAGCTTGAGTAGGGCGGAAGAGACCCAGTACTTC. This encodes CASSLSRAEETQYF.

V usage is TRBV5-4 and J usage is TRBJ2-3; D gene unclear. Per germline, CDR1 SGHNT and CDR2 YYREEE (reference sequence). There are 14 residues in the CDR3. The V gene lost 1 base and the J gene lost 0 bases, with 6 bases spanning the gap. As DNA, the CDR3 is TGTGCCAGCAGCTTGCCACTAAGCACAGATACGCAGTATTTT. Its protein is CASSLPLSTDTQYF.

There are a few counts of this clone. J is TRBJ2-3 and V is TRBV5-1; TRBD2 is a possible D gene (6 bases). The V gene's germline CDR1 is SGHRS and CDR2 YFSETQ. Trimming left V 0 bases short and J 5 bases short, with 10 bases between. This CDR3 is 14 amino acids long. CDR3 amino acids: CASSLGSGRDTQYF. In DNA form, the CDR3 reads TGCGCCAGCAGCTTGGGAAGCGGGCGAGATACGCAGTATTTT.

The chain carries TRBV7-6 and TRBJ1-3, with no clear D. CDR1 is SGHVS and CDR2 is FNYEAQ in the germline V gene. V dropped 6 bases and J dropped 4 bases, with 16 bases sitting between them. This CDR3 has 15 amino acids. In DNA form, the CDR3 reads TGTGCCAGCAGTCCTTCACGAAGTACGGGAAACACCATATATTTT. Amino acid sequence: CASSPSRSTGNTIYF.

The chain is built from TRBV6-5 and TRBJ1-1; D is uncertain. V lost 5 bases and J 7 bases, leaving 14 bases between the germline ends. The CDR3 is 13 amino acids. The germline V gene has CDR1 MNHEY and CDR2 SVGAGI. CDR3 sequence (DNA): TGTGCCAGCAGTGTGGCCTTGGGAGGTGAAGCTTTCTTT. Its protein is CASSVALGGEAFF.

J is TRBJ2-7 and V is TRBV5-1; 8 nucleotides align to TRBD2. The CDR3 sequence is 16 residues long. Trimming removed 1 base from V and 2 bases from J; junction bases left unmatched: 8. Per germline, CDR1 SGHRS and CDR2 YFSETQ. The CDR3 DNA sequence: TGCGCCAGCAGCTTGCGAGGCGGGAGGCTTCCCTACGAGCAGTACTTC. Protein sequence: CASSLRGGRLPYEQYF.

The CDR3 reads CASSFGTRDNEQFF. The CDR3 DNA is TGCGCCAGCAGTTTCGGGACCCGGGACAATGAGCAGTTCTTC. The V gene is TRBV4-1, the J gene TRBJ2-1, with D tentatively TRBD1 or TRBD2 (5 bases each). V dropped 6 bases and J dropped 5 bases, with 14 bases sitting between them. The CDR3 runs to 14 residues. CDR1 is MGHRA, CDR2 YSYEKL, per germline.

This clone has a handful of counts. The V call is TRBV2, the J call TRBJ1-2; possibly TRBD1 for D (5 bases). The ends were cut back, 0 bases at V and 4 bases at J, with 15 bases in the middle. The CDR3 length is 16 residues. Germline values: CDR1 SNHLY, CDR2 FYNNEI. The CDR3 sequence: CASSEAPLDGGYGYTF. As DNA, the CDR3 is TGTGCCAGCAGTGAAGCCCCCTTGGATGGGGGCTATGGCTACACCTTC.

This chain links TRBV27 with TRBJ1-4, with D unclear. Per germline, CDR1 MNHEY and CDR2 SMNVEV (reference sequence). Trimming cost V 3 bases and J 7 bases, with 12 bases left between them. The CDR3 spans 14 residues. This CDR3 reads CASSFSTASEKLFF. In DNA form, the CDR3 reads TGTGCCAGCAGTTTTAGTACAGCAAGTGAAAAACTGTTTTTT.

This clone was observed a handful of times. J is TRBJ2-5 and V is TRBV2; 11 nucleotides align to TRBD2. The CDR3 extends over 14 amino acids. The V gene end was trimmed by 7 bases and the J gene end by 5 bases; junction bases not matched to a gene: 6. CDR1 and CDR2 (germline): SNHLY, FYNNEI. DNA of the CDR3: TGTGCCAGCAACCTACTAGCGGGAGTGGAGACCCAGTACTTC. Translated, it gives CASNLLAGVETQYF.